In its sample, the clone carrying this T cell receptor beta chain was seen many times. The CDR3 spans 13 residues. Losses at the gene ends were 5 bases for V and 2 bases for J; bases not matched to a gene: 2. Germline CDR1 SGHAT, CDR2 FQNNGV. These data belong to a study of T cells in Graves' hyperthyroidism and ophthalmopathy. RNA transcripts were the template for amplifying TCR beta CDR3 regions. An initial round of RT-PCR targeting the TCR CDR3 relied on the HTBI primer set. TCRdb re-called the multiplex PCR reads through MiXCR, storing one row per CDR3 protein. The profile shows about 640,000 distinct CDR3 sequences, around 21% of them singletons.

The clonotype originates from a man aged 25-40 years with Graves' ophthalmopathy. The chain links TRBV11-2 to TRBJ1-2; 7 nucleotides match TRBD1. Sample: blood. The CDR3 DNA follows: TGTGCCAGCAGCACGACAGGGAACTATGGCTACACCTTC. As protein: CASSTTGNYGYTF. The whole variable domain, filled in from reference TRBV11-2 and TRBJ1-2, reads EAGVAQSPRYKIIEKRQSVAFWCNPISGHATLYWYQQILGQGPKLLIQFQNNGVVDDSQLPKDRFSAERLKGVDSTLKIQPAKLEDSAVYLCASSTTGNYGYTFGSGTRLTVV.